The 18 T cell receptor beta chains below all came from one sample that was sequenced in a study of blood T cell repertoires in COVID-19. Some clones are missing from TCRdb's copy, which holds only in-frame ones; the method was immunoSEQ multiplex PCR. Of just over 650,000 clones in the sample, 90% were seen once. Material for sequencing was peripheral blood. The receptor source for this set is a woman between 18 and 29 years old with acute or convalescent COVID-19.

V gene TRBV3-1 (or the pseudogene TRBV3-2) combines with J gene TRBJ2-2, with 8 bases matching TRBD2. Germline-derived CDR1 and CDR2 are LGHDT and YNNKEL (reference sequence). The CDR3 contains 14 residues. The junction had 7 bases not matched to a gene; V was cut back by 6 bases and J by 7 bases. The CDR3 DNA reads as TGTGCCAGCAGTCGTCGCGGGGGGATCGGGGAGCTGTTTTTT. It yields the protein CASSRRGGIGELFF.

The gene calls are TRBV3-1 (or the pseudogene TRBV3-2) and TRBJ2-6; D is undetermined. Trimming cost V 3 bases and J 1 base, with 10 bases left between them. This CDR3 region has 16 residues. The germline V gene encodes CDR1 LGHDT and CDR2 YNNKEL (reference sequence). CDR3 nucleotides: TGTGCCAGCAGCCATAATGCGCTGTCTGGGGCCAACGTCCTGACTTTC. This sequence encodes CASSHNALSGANVLTF.

The chain combines TRBV10-3 with TRBJ2-2, with 8 nucleotides matching TRBD2. V lost 5 bases to trimming and J lost 7 bases; unmatched junction nucleotides: 6. The CDR3 spans 14 residues. CDR1 and CDR2 from the germline V gene are ENHRY and SYGVKD. In DNA, the CDR3 is TGTGCCATCAGTTCTGACCGGGGGGGCGGGGAGCTGTTTTTT. Translated: CAISSDRGGGELFF.

The chain couples TRBV20-1 to TRBJ2-7, with D possibly TRBD2 on 5 matching bases. Per germline, CDR1 DFQATT and CDR2 SNEGSKA (reference sequence). The length of the CDR3 is 14 residues. Trimming removed 3 bases at V and 2 bases at J, with 14 bases between. The CDR3 DNA reads TGCAGTGCTAGTCGGTTGTCCGGGGCCTACGAGCAGTACTTC. This translates into CSASRLSGAYEQYF.

This sequence joins TRBV5-4 and TRBJ2-4, with D tentatively TRBD1 (6 bases). The CDR3 is 13 amino acids. Germline V CDR1 and CDR2: SGHNT, YYREEE (reference sequence). The V end was cut by 1 base, the J end by 9 bases, with 11 bases between. The CDR3 DNA follows: TGTGCCAGCAGCTTGAACAGGGTGGGCATTCAGTACTTC. It is translated as CASSLNRVGIQYF. Looking up the rest from reference TRBV5-4 and TRBJ2-4 gives the full variable domain: ETGVTQSPTHLIKTRGQQVTLRCSSQSGHNTVSWYQQALGQGPQFIFQYYREEENGRGNFPPRFSGLQFPNYSSELNVNALELDDSALYLCASSLNRVGIQYFGAGTRLSVL.

The CDR3 reads CASRATGGYTEAFF. The CDR3 nucleotides read TGTGCCAGCAGGGCGACAGGGGGATACACTGAAGCTTTCTTT. J is TRBJ1-1 and V is TRBV7-9; 9 bases agree with TRBD1. V dropped 6 bases and J dropped 3; count of bases not matched to a gene: 5. Germline V gives CDR1 SEHNR, CDR2 FQNEAQ (reference sequence). The CDR3 totals 14 residues.

This clone occurred a few times. The genes are TRBV4-2 and TRBJ2-7; 9 positions agree with TRBD2. The germline gives CDR1 LGHNA, CDR2 YNFKEQ. The V gene end was trimmed by 1 base and the J gene end by 1 base; junction bases not matched to a gene: 8. This CDR3 is built from 17 residues. CDR3 sequence (DNA): TGTGCCAGCAGCCAAGGATCCTCAGCGGGGGGTTCCTACGAGCAGTACTTC. Translation gives CASSQGSSAGGSYEQYF.

This chain links TRBV6-2 or TRBV6-3 with TRBJ2-7; 8 positions agree with TRBD2. Looked up from germline, CDR1 is MNHEY and CDR2 is SVGEGT. The CDR3 runs 15 residues. V lost 0 bases and J lost 3; bases outside the gene matches: 4. CDR3: CASSYSRGGHYEQYF. CDR3 sequence (DNA): TGTGCCAGCAGTTACTCTCGGGGGGGCCACTACGAGCAGTACTTC.

On this clone itself: Within the sample, other DNA sequences also encode this same CDR3. The V gene is TRBV7-9, the J gene TRBJ1-2, with TRBD1 matching over 7 bases. The CDR3 is 13 amino acids. Looked up from germline, CDR1 is SEHNR and CDR2 is FQNEAQ (reference sequence). J lost 7 bases, V lost 1 base, and 3 bases had no gene match. CDR3 DNA sequence: TGTGCCAGCAGCTTAGGACAGGGAGGTGGCTACACCTTC. Translated, it gives CASSLGQGGGYTF.

This clone was seen just once. CDR3 DNA sequence: TGTGCCAGCAGCTTACGGGCAGGGGGCTCCTACGAGCAGTACTTC. It translates to CASSLRAGGSYEQYF. V and J are TRBV11-1 and TRBJ2-7; TRBD1 matches at 7 bases. CDR1 and CDR2 (germline): SGHAT, FQDESV (reference sequence). With V trimmed by 2 bases and J by 0 bases, 4 bases remained unmatched. The CDR3 loop spans 15 amino acids.

In its sample, this clone was seen once. The chain joins TRBV3-1 (or the pseudogene TRBV3-2) to TRBJ1-6, with TRBD1 matching 9 bases. This CDR3 contains 15 residues. Per germline, CDR1 LGHDT and CDR2 YNNKEL (reference sequence). Unmatched junction bases numbered 3, after V lost 1 base and J lost 8 bases. This chain's CDR3 is CASSQGTGADSPLHF. CDR3 nucleotides: TGTGCCAGCAGCCAAGGGACAGGGGCAGATTCACCCCTCCACTTT.

This chain links TRBV30 with TRBJ1-1, with 9 positions matching TRBD1. This CDR3 contains 13 residues. Germline V gene lookup returns CDR1 GTSNPN and CDR2 SVGIG (reference sequence). The ends lost 0 bases at V and 11 bases at J; junction bases unmatched: 7. CDR3 nucleotide sequence: TGTGCCTGGAGTGTACACAGGGGGCGGCCGGCTTTCTTT. Residues: CAWSVHRGRPAFF.

This chain connects TRBV3-1 (or the pseudogene TRBV3-2) to TRBJ1-1, with D uncertain. This CDR3 is built from 13 residues. CDR1 LGHDT and CDR2 YNNKEL come from the germline V gene (reference sequence). V was pared by 1 base and J by 5 bases, with 8 bases between. As DNA, the CDR3 is TGTGCCAGCAGCCAAGGTGGCGGGACTGAAGCTTTCTTT. This gives the protein CASSQGGGTEAFF.

The chain carries TRBV10-3 and TRBJ1-2; a possible D gene is TRBD1 (6 bases). CDR3 length: 15 residues. V was cut by 9 bases and J by 4 bases, with 21 bases left in between. Germline V CDR1 and CDR2: ENHRY, SYGVKD. CDR3 sequence: CAIWVGGATIYGYTF. The CDR3 bases are TGTGCCATATGGGTTGGGGGGGCGACCATCTATGGCTACACCTTC.

The chain recombines TRBV4-2 with TRBJ1-6; TRBD1 aligns across 7 bases. V lost 0 bases to trimming and J lost 13 bases; unmatched junction nucleotides: 6. The V gene's germline CDR1 is LGHNA and CDR2 YNFKEQ. CDR3 size: 14 residues. The CDR3 DNA reads as TGTGCCAGCAGCCAAGAGGAGACAGGGATGCCCCTCCACTTT. Protein product: CASSQEETGMPLHF.

The rearrangement uses TRBV15 and TRBJ2-7, with 7 positions matching TRBD2. V trimming: 0 bases; J trimming: 6 bases; junction bases outside the gene matches: 8. Looked up from germline, CDR1 is LNHNV and CDR2 is YYDKDF (reference sequence). The CDR3 has 15 residues. The CDR3 bases are TGTGCCACCAGCAGAGATCGGGGAGGGGTTGGCGAGCAGTACTTC. Its translation is CATSRDRGGVGEQYF.

The chain has TRBV24-1 and TRBJ2-2, with D unclear. Deletions cut 4 bases from V and 6 bases from J, with 11 bases between. Germline assignment: CDR1 KGHDR and CDR2 SFDVKD. The CDR3 extends over 14 amino acids. CDR3 DNA: TGTGCCACCAGTGACGAGATAATCCCCGGGGAGCTGTTTTTT. The encoded protein is CATSDEIIPGELFF.

The J gene is TRBJ1-6, the V gene TRBV5-1; 10 nucleotides match TRBD1. Germline-derived CDR1 and CDR2 are SGHRS and YFSETQ. V was pared by 2 bases and J by 8 bases, with 1 base of the junction left unmatched. CDR3 length equals 14 residues. The CDR3 region is CASSFGQGDSPLHF. The DNA for the CDR3 is TGCGCCAGCAGCTTTGGACAGGGGGATTCACCCCTCCACTTT. Full variable domain (missing parts from reference TRBV5-1 and TRBJ1-6): KAGVTQTPRYLIKTRGQQVTLSCSPISGHRSVSWYQQTPGQGLQFLFEYFSETQRNKGNFPGRFSGRQFSNSRSEMNVSTLELGDSALYLCASSFGQGDSPLHFGNGTRLTVT.